This paragraph covers one TCR beta chain sequence. The antigen this receptor binds is unknown. Base qualities are not at hand, and no much larger clone is one base apart. To sequence the TCRbeta CDR3 region, genomic DNA was isolated from the sorted cells. The immunoSEQ Assay was used to sequence the TCRbeta CDR3 regions. In its TCRdb copy, this immuneACCESS table keeps in-frame sequences only and misses some clones. Where compared with another copy, unresolved V genes explain less than half of these, and the others have no known cause. This sample holds 50,000 to 75,000 clones; just under 90% were observed only once. The ten biggest clones cover under 2.5% of the sample. This record comes from a study of OX40 agonist ivuxolimab in advanced cancers. Describing the broader study: Ivuxolimab, which targeted the costimulatory receptor OX40 (CD134), was an agonistic, fully human IgG2 monoclonal antibody. Among the roughly 50 dose-escalation patients, around 19 had hepatocellular carcinoma, 15 or so melanoma, 9 renal cell carcinoma and 9 head and neck cancer. Patients were allowed to have had prior anti-PD-1, anti-PD-L1 or anti-CTLA-4 therapy, and approximately 43% of the dose-escalation patients had previously received checkpoint inhibitors. The purpose of peripheral TCRbeta sequencing was to test whether ivuxolimab changed TCR sequence diversity and led to clonal T-cell expansion. The paper covers the monotherapy dose-escalation part of the phase I ivuxolimab trial, which included N of about 56 patients. The dose-escalation cohort was roughly 83% male with a mean age of roughly 62 years, ranging from roughly 20 to 80. Partial responses were achieved by three dose-escalation patients, of whom one had hepatocellular carcinoma and two had cutaneous melanoma. Intravenous ivuxolimab was administered to patients every 2 weeks at six dose levels: 0.01, 0.1, 0.3, 1.5, 3 and 10 mg/kg. Study-wide conclusions, independent of this receptor: Low levels of normalized T-cell clonal expansion were also seen in some patients who did not respond. In the 0.1-3.0 mg/kg groups, partial responders had among the lowest normalized peripheral clonal expansion, particularly in CD8+ T cells. After ivuxolimab, more expanded clones were found on average in CD8+ T cells than in CD4+ T cells. At doses of 0.1 to 3.0 mg/kg, clonal expansion of both CD4+ and CD8+ blood T cells was observed from baseline to week 6. The antigen specificity of the peripheral T cells that underwent clonal expansion was not determined.

The CDR3 holds 12 amino acids from the cysteine to the phenylalanine. Of the read, only the CDR3 DNA is kept; its 36 bases are in frame from base 1. Sequences MDHEN (CDR1) and SYDVKM (CDR2) are obtained from the germline V gene. The V and J ends are trimmed by 6 bases and 2 bases, leaving 7 bases between them. The trial excluded patients who had a history of autoimmune disease or who were on systemic immunosuppression. In every dose cohort, peripheral blood was drawn for TCR sequencing at baseline, cycle 4 day 1, and cycle 7 day 1. The samples were taken from a phase I, first-in-human, multicenter, open-label dose-escalation trial of ivuxolimab. Adults with locally advanced or metastatic melanoma, renal cell carcinoma, hepatocellular carcinoma or head and neck squamous cell carcinoma were enrolled in the trial. Before TCR sequencing, CD4+ T cells and CD8+ T cells were sorted from peripheral blood as separate populations.

The chain was built from TRBV28 and TRBJ1-2, with the D segment identity uncertain. The input for sequencing was CD4+ or CD8+ T cells sorted from blood, taken in a trial of the OX40 agonist ivuxolimab. The origin of this receptor is an adult with an advanced solid tumor such as melanoma, head and neck, liver or kidney cancer. The CDR3 loop reads CASSPENYGYTF. Read as DNA, the sequence is TGTGCCAGCAGCCCCGAGAACTATGGCTACACCTTC.